This T cell receptor (beta chain) was recorded in a study of shared clonotypes between healthy human individuals. Points from the study as a whole: Sharing of clonotypes among donors was expected to vary with sequencing depth.

In the CD4+ fraction, cells were divided into CD45RA+ naive and CD45RA-negative memory subsets. Deep was the level used in running the assay. Study processing details: Filtering differed for immunoSEQ, which gave only junction sequences without quality scores. This table comes from immunoSEQ multiplex PCR, and its TCRdb copy is limited to in-frame clones, with some not included. V, J and clone size are those of that table, while D and trimming were read from the DNA. The data show millions of clones, with 90% to 95% seen just once and roughly 0.13% held by the top ten. Regarding this clone: As yet, its antigen is unknown. Other DNA sequences in this specimen translate into the identical CDR3.

V lost 3 bases, J lost 2 bases, and 9 bases lay in between. This CDR3 contains 13 residues. Germline assignment: CDR1 GTSNPN and CDR2 SVGIG (reference sequence). The sample taken for sequencing was naive CD4+ T cells sorted from blood. The sample's subset: CD45RA+ positively selected. This rearrangement joins TRBV30 to TRBJ2-3; D is ambiguous. The sequence derives from a young man in good health. The CDR3 loop is CAWRGDSTDTQYF. CDR3 nucleotides: TGTGCCTGGAGAGGAGACTCCACAGATACGCAGTATTTT.